This TCR beta chain stems from a study of blood T cell repertoires in COVID-19. Study information: The cDNA or gDNA used as material had been derived from T cells, B-cell-depleted T cells, or PBMCs.

In the original workflow: Reference gene primer amplification yielded estimated nucleated cell counts. Only in-frame clones appear in the TCRdb table, and some are missing; sequencing was by immunoSEQ multiplex PCR. For V, J and clone size, that table is used; D and trimming come from the DNA. Here the sample spans some 330,000 clones, about nine tenths being singletons. The study recruited people aged about 18 to 89 years across around 24 US areas. Membership in each cohort depended on participant-reported clinical history. The V end lost 1 base, the J end lost 5 bases, and 12 bases lay between the germline ends. Germline CDR1 reads MDHEN; CDR2 reads SYDVKM. The CDR3 sequence is 14 residues long.

The chain carries TRBV28 and TRBJ2-7; D possibly corresponds to TRBD1 (6 bases). Source material: PBMCs or T cells enriched from blood (not recorded which). The receptor was isolated from a man in his thirties or forties who had recovered from COVID-19. CDR3 loop: CASSLSGTRDEQYF. The DNA of the CDR3 is TGTGCCAGCAGTTTATCTGGGACACGGGACGAGCAGTACTTC.